This is a list of T cell receptor beta chains from one sample in a study of T-cell reconstitution after alpha-beta-depleted transplantation in children. TCRdb analysed the PCR reads with MiXCR anew, one entry per CDR3 protein. Here the sample spans some 200,000 distinct CDR3 sequences, around 5.9% being singletons. The sequences come from PBMCs, collected before TCRalphabeta/CD19-depleted stem cell transplant. The receptor source for this set is a girl under three years old with combined immunodeficiency, due to receive a stem cell transplant. Each CDR3 is given without its conserved first and last residue. A D gene is named only where the DNA matches it firmly. A clone size is listed for some rows: how often the clone was seen (once, few, many), or a class if it is expanded.

d_call clone_size j_call v_call cdr3_aa
TRBD2 . TRBJ2-1 TRBV3-1 ASSKPGLAGFVGNEQF
TRBD2 many TRBJ2-7 TRBV29-1 SVGPGLLAGSEQY
. . TRBJ2-1 TRBV10-3 AITPTSYSYNEQF
TRBD1 many TRBJ2-1 TRBV5-4 ASSLQGAGEQF
TRBD2 many TRBJ2-1 TRBV5-1 ASSISSGGVLGNEQF
. . TRBJ1-6 TRBV5-5 ASDSPKSPLH
. many TRBJ2-1 TRBV4-3 ASSQGSAGINEQF
. many TRBJ2-1 TRBV29-1 SLAEGGNEQF
TRBD1 few TRBJ1-6 TRBV12-3/TRBV12-4 ASRAPGDREYNSPLH
. many TRBJ2-1 TRBV7-2 ASSTGLARSSYNEQF
TRBD1 many TRBJ2-7 TRBV20-1 SARSRDSRFYEQY
. . TRBJ2-7 TRBV4-1 ASSPRHISSYEQY
. many TRBJ2-3 TRBV11-2 ASSLARGTDTQY
TRBD1 few TRBJ1-2 TRBV20-1 CARDPGDRVGSYGYT
. many TRBJ2-1 TRBV6-2/TRBV6-3 ASRRLPFEAQSSYNEQF